Here is one T cell receptor beta chain with its context. The sample carries other DNA sequences with the same CDR3. This record comes from a study of shared clonotypes between healthy human individuals. Across the study: Participating donors consisted of a couple of women and a few men aged 18 to 49.

Once extracted for a subset, genomic DNA was divided evenly among several immunoSEQ plates. Profiling relied on immunoSEQ multiplex PCR, and the TCRdb table lists in-frame clones only, not all of them. The data contain some 2,000,000 clones, roughly 95% of them seen just once; the ten biggest clones take up 0.13%. This CDR3 has 14 residues. V shed 4 bases and J shed 6 bases, with 17 bases lying between them. CDR1 and CDR2 (germline): SGHRS, YFSETQ. This chain uses TRBV5-1 with TRBJ2-7; perhaps TRBD2 as D (5 bases). The receptor's source is a man younger than 35 in good health. The source material was naive CD4+ T cells sorted from blood. Described subset: CD45RA+ positively selected. CDR3 DNA sequence: TGCGCCAGCAGCAGGGTCACTAGTTCGGGCGAGCAGTACTTC. Amino acids: CASSRVTSSGEQYF.